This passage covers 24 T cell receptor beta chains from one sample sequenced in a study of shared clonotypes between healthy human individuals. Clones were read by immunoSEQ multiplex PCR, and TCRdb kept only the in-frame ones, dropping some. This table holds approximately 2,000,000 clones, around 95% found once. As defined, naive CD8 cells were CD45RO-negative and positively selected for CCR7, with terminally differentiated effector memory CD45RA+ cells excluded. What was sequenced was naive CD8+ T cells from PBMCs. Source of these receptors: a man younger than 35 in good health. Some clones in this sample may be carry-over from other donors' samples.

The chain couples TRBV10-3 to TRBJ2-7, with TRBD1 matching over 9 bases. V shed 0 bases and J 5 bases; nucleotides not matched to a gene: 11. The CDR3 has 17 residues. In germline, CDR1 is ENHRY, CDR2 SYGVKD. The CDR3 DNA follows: TGTGCCATCAGTGAGTCGACTACGGGGGACAGGGACCACGAGCAGTACTTC. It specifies CAISESTTGDRDHEQYF.

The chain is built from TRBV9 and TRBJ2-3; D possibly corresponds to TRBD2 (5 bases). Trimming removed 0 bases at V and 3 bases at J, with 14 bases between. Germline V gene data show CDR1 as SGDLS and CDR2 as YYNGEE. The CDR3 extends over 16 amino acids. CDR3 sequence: CASSVGTGGVTDTQYF. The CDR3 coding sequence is TGTGCCAGCAGCGTAGGCACTGGAGGTGTGACAGATACGCAGTATTTT.

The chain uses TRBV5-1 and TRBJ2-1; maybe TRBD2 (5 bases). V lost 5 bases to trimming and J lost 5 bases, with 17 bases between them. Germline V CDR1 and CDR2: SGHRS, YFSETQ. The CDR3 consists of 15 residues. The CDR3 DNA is TGCGCCAGCAGGCCGGCGAGCGGAAATAACAATGAGCAGTTCTTC. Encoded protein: CASRPASGNNNEQFF.

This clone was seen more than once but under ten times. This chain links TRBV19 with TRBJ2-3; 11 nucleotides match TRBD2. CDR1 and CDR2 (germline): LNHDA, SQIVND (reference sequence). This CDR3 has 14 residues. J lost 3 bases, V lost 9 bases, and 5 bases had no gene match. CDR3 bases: TGTGCCAGCCAAACTAGCGGGAGTACAGATACGCAGTATTTT. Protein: CASQTSGSTDTQYF.

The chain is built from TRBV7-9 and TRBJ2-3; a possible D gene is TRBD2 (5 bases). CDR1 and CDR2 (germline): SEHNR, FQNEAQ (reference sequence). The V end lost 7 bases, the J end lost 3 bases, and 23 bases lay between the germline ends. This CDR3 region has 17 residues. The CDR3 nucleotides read TGTGCCAGCACCGTCCTATTGAGGGAAACGAGTACAGATACGCAGTATTTT. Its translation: CASTVLLRETSTDTQYF.

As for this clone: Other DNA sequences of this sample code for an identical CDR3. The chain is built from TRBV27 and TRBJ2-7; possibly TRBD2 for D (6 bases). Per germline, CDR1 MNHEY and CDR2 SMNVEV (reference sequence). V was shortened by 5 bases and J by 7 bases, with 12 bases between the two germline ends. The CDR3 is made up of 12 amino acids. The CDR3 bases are TGTGCCAGCAGTCCGACTGGACTAGAGCAGTACTTC. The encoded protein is CASSPTGLEQYF.

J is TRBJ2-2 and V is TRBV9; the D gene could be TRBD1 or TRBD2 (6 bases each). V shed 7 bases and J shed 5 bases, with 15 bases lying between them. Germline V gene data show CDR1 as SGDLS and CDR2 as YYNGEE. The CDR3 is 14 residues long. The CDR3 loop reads CASRKGGSTGELFF. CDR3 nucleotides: TGTGCCAGCCGTAAGGGGGGATCAACCGGGGAGCTGTTTTTT.

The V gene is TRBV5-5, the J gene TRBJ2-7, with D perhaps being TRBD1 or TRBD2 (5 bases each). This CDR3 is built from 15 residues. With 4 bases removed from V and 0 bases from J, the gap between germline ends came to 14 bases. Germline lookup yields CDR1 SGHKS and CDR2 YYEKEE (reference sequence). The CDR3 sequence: CASSIDPGPSYEQYF. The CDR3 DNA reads TGTGCCAGCAGCATAGACCCGGGGCCCTCCTACGAGCAGTACTTC.

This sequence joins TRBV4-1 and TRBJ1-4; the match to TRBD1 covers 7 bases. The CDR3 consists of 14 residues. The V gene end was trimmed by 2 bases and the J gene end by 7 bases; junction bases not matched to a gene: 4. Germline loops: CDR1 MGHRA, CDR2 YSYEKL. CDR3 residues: CASSQRTGVEKLFF. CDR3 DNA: TGCGCCAGCAGCCAACGAACAGGGGTTGAAAAACTGTTTTTT.

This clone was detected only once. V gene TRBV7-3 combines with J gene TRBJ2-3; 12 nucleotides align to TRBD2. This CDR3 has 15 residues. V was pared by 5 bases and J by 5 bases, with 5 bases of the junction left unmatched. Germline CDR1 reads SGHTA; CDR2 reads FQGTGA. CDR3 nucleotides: TGTGCCAGCAGCCCGACTAGCGGGAGCGTAGATACGCAGTATTTT. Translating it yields CASSPTSGSVDTQYF.

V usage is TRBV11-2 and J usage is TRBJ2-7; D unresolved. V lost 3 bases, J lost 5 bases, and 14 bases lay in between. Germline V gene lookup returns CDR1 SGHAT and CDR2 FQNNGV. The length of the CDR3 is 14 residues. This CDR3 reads CASSFIRRNHEQYF. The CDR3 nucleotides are TGTGCCAGCAGCTTTATACGCAGGAACCACGAGCAGTACTTC. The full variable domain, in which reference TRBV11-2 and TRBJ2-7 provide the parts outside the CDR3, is EAGVAQSPRYKIIEKRQSVAFWCNPISGHATLYWYQQILGQGPKLLIQFQNNGVVDDSQLPKDRFSAERLKGVDSTLKIQPAKLEDSAVYLCASSFIRRNHEQYFGPGTRLTVT.

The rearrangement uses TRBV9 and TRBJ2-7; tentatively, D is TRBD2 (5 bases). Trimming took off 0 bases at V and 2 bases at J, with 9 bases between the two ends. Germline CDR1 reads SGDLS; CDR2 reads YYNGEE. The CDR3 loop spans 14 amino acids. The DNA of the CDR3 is TGTGCCAGCAGCGTAGAGGAGGCGACCTACGAGCAGTACTTC. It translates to CASSVEEATYEQYF.

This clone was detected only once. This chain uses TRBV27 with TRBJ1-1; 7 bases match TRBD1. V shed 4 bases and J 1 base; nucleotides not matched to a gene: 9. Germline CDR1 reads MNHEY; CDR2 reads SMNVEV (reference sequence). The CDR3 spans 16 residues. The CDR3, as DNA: TGTGCCAGCAGTTGGGACAGAAGGAACAAGAACACTGAAGCTTTCTTT. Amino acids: CASSWDRRNKNTEAFF.

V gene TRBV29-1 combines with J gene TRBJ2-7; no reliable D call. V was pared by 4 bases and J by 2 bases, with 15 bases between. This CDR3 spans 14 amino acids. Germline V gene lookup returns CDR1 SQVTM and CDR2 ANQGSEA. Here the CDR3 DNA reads TGCAGCGTTGTTCTCATCACAGCAACCTACGAGCAGTACTTC. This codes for CSVVLITATYEQYF.

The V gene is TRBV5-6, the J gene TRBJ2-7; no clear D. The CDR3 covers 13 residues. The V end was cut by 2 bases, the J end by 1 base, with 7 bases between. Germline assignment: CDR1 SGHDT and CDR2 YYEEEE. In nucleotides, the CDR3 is TGTGCCAGCAGCTTAAAGTCGTCCTACGAGCAGTACTTC. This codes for CASSLKSSYEQYF.

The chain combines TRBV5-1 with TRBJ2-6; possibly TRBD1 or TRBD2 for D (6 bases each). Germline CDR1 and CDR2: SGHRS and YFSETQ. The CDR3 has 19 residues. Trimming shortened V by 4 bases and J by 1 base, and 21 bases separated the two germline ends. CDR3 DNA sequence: TGCGCCAGCAGCCTGGGGTGGGGGGCGCAATTTTCTGGGGCCAACGTCCTGACTTTC. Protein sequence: CASSLGWGAQFSGANVLTF.

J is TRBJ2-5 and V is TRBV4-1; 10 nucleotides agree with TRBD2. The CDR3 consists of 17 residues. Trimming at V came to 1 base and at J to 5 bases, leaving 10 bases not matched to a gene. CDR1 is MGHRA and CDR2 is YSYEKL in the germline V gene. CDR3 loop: CASSQVGLAGDWETQYF. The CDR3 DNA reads TGCGCCAGCAGCCAAGTCGGCCTAGCGGGAGATTGGGAGACCCAGTACTTC.

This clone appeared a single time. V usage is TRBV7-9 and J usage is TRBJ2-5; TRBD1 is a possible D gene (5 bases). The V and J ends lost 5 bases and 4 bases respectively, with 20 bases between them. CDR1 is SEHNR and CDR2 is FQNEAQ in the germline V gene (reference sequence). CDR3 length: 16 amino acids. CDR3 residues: CASSQPTDGARETQYF. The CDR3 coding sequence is TGTGCCAGCAGCCAACCGACAGATGGGGCGAGAGAGACCCAGTACTTC.

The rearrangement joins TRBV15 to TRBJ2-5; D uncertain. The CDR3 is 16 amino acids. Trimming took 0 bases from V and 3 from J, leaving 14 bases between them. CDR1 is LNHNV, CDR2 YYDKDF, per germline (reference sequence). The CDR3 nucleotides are TGTGCCACCAGCAGAGATGCGGAACAGCTAAAAGAGACCCAGTACTTC. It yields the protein CATSRDAEQLKETQYF.

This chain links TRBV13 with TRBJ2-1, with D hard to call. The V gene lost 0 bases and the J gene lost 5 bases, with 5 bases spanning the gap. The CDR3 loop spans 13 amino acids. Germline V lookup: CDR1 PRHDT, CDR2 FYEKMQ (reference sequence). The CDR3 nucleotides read TGTGCCAGCAGCTTAGGGCTGAACAATGAGCAGTTCTTC. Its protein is CASSLGLNNEQFF.

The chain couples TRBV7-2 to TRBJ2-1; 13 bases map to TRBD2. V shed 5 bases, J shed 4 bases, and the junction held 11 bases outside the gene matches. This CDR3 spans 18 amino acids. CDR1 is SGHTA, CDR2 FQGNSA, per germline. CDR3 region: CASSNGLAGAGPYNEQFF. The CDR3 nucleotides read TGTGCCAGCAGCAATGGACTAGCGGGAGCGGGGCCATACAATGAGCAGTTCTTC. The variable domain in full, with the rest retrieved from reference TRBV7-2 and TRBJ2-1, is GAGVSQSPSNKVTEKGKDVELRCDPISGHTALYWYRQSLGQGLEFLIYFQGNSAPDKSGLPSDRFSAERTGGSVSTLTIQRTQQEDSAVYLCASSNGLAGAGPYNEQFFGPGTRLTVL.

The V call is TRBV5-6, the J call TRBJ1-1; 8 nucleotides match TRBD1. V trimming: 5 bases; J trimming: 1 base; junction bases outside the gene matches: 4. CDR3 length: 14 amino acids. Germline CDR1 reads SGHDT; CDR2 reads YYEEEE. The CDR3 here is CASRTGTGNTEAFF. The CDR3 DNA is TGTGCCAGCAGAACCGGGACAGGGAACACTGAAGCTTTCTTT. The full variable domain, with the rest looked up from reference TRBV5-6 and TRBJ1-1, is DAGVTQSPTHLIKTRGQQVTLRCSPKSGHDTVSWYQQALGQGPQFIFQYYEEEERQRGNFPDRFSGHQFPNYSSELNVNALLLGDSALYLCASRTGTGNTEAFFGQGTRLTVV.

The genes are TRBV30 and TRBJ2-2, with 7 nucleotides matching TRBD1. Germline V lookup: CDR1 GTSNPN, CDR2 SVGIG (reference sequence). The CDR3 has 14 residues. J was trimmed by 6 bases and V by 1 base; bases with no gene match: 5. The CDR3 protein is CAWSGRGSSGELFF. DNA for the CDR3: TGTGCCTGGAGTGGCAGGGGGAGCTCCGGGGAGCTGTTTTTT.

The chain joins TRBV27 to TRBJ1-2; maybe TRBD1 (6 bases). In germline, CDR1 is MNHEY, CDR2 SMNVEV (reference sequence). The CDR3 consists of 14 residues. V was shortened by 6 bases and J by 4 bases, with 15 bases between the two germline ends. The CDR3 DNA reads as TGTGCCAGCAGCAGTACAGGGTCCTCCTATGGCTACACCTTC. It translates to CASSSTGSSYGYTF.